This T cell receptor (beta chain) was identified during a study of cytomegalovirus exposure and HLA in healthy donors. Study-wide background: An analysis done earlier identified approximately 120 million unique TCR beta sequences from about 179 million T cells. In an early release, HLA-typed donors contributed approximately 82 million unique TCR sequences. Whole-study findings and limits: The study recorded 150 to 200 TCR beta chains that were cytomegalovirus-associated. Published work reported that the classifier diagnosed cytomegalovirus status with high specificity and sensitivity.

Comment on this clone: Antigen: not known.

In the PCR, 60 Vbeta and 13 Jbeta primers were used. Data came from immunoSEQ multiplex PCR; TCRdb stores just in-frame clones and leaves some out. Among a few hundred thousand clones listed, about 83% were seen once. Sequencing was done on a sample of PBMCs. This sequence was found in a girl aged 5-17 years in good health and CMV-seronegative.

CDR3 residues: CASSEVQGVTDTQYF. Here the CDR3 DNA reads TGTGCCAGCAGTGAGGTCCAGGGGGTCACAGATACGCAGTATTTT. This rearrangement joins TRBV25-1 to TRBJ2-3; 7 positions agree with TRBD1. V was clipped by 3 bases and J by 2 bases; unmatched bases: 5. The CDR3 has 15 amino acids. Germline V CDR1 and CDR2: MGHDK, SYGVNS.